These 21 T cell receptor beta chains originate from one sample sequenced in a study of patients and donors after allogeneic stem cell transplantation. TCRdb re-called the RT-PCR reads with MiXCR, one entry per CDR3 protein. The sample lists fewer than 250,000 distinct CDR3 sequences, 11% to 15% occurring once. The sample consisted of blood, either unsorted or a sorted T cell fraction (not recorded which). Receptor source: a human donor who was either an allogeneic HSCT recipient or a stem cell or donor lymphocyte infusion donor (not recorded which). It is not recorded whose cells these are; they may come from a transplant donor.

This clonotype was picked up a small number of times. This chain links TRBV20-1 with TRBJ1-4, with a possible D match to TRBD1 (5 bases). This CDR3 comprises 13 residues. Trimming took 6 bases from V and 8 from J, leaving 16 bases between them. Germline V lookup: CDR1 DFQATT, CDR2 SNEGSKA (reference sequence). The CDR3 sequence: CSARRGLREKLFF. Written as DNA, the CDR3 is TGCAGTGCCCGAAGGGGCCTCCGGGAAAAACTGTTTTTT.

This chain connects TRBV7-3 to TRBJ1-2; 8 bases map to TRBD1. J lost 8 bases, V lost 5 bases, and 10 bases had no gene match. The CDR3 sequence is 14 residues long. Germline assignment: CDR1 SGHTA and CDR2 FQGTGA. The chain's CDR3 is CASSGTRGQGGYTF. Written as DNA, the CDR3 is TGTGCCAGCAGCGGCACCAGGGGGCAGGGAGGCTACACCTTC.

This clonotype was seen a handful of times. The chain is built from TRBV12-3 or TRBV12-4 and TRBJ1-4, with 7 bases lining up with TRBD1. CDR3 length: 14 amino acids. J gave up 10 bases and V 3 bases, and 8 bases lay outside the gene matches. CDR3 sequence: CASSLRGPGVKLFF. Written as DNA, the CDR3 is TGTGCCAGCAGTTTGAGGGGGCCCGGGGTAAAACTGTTTTTT.

In its sample, this clonotype was seen a few times. This chain uses TRBV6-5 with TRBJ1-1, with D perhaps matching TRBD1 (5 bases). Germline-derived CDR1 and CDR2 are MNHEY and SVGAGI. The V end lost 2 bases, the J end lost 5 bases, and 12 bases lay between the germline ends. The CDR3 sequence is 14 residues long. DNA for the CDR3: TGTGCCAGCAGTTACATAGGCAGGGATACTGAAGCTTTCTTT. Its translation is CASSYIGRDTEAFF.

In its sample, this clonotype was seen a few times. The chain has TRBV5-1 and TRBJ1-2; 8 bases are shared with TRBD1. This CDR3 comprises 12 residues. The ends lost 4 bases at V and 8 bases at J; junction bases unmatched: 4. Germline V gene sequence: CDR1 SGHRS, CDR2 YFSETQ. CDR3 DNA sequence: TGCGCCAGCAGCAAAGGACAGGGCGGCTACACCTTC. Protein product: CASSKGQGGYTF.

This clonotype was observed a handful of times. The genes are TRBV5-1 and TRBJ2-1; D is possibly TRBD2 (6 bases). Trimming removed 0 bases from V and 6 bases from J, with 13 bases in between. Looked up from germline, CDR1 is SGHRS and CDR2 is YFSETQ. CDR3 size: 15 residues. CDR3 region: CASSLGGESLNEQFF. In DNA form, the CDR3 reads TGCGCCAGCAGCTTGGGGGGGGAGTCCCTCAATGAGCAGTTCTTC.

This chain connects TRBV2 to TRBJ2-5; 12 bases align to TRBD1. The junction had 5 bases not matched to a gene; V was cut back by 6 bases and J by 3 bases. Germline assignment: CDR1 SNHLY and CDR2 FYNNEI. This CDR3 spans 15 amino acids. The CDR3 DNA reads as TGTGCCAGCAGCCCAGGGACAGGGGGCAAAGAGACCCAGTACTTC. Protein sequence: CASSPGTGGKETQYF.

The V call is TRBV2, the J call TRBJ2-1, with TRBD1 as a possible D gene (6 bases). The V end lost 7 bases, the J end lost 10 bases, and 17 bases lay between the germline ends. Germline CDR1 is SNHLY and CDR2 is FYNNEI. The CDR3 runs 13 residues. This CDR3 is CASTWTESGEQFF. The CDR3 nucleotides are TGTGCCAGCACCTGGACAGAGAGTGGGGAGCAGTTCTTC. Complete variable domain (other parts from reference TRBV2 and TRBJ2-1): EPEVTQTPSHQVTQMGQEVILRCVPISNHLYFYWYRQILGQKVEFLVSFYNNEISEKSEIFDDQFSVERPDGSNFTLKIRSTKLEDSAMYFCASTWTESGEQFFGPGTRLTVL.

This clonotype turned up a few times. The chain uses TRBV30 and TRBJ1-5; 7 nucleotides align to TRBD1. There are 14 residues in the CDR3. V was clipped by 5 bases and J by 7 bases; unmatched bases: 11. From germline, CDR1 is GTSNPN and CDR2 SVGIG (reference sequence). The CDR3 bases are TGTGCCTGGGGGAGGAGCAGGGGGTCACAGCCCCAGCATTTT. Encoded protein: CAWGRSRGSQPQHF.

This clonotype was found a few times. V gene TRBV7-9 combines with J gene TRBJ1-2, with D possibly being TRBD1 (5 bases). The CDR3 sequence is 14 residues long. V was shortened by 5 bases and J by 8 bases, with 18 bases between the two germline ends. CDR1 is SEHNR and CDR2 is FQNEAQ in the germline V gene (reference sequence). This CDR3 reads CASSPARLGGGYTF. For the CDR3, the DNA is TGTGCCAGCAGCCCGGCGCGACTCGGGGGAGGCTACACCTTC.

In its sample, this clonotype was seen many times. V usage is TRBV5-1 and J usage is TRBJ2-1; D uncertain. The CDR3 extends over 16 amino acids. Germline CDR1 reads SGHRS; CDR2 reads YFSETQ. Between the trimmed V and J ends, which lost 0 bases and 0 bases, there was a span of 10 bases. CDR3 in amino acids: CASSLALVSSYNEQFF. Written as DNA, the CDR3 is TGCGCCAGCAGCTTGGCTCTGGTGAGCTCCTACAATGAGCAGTTCTTC.

This chain uses TRBV6-1 with TRBJ2-3; the match to TRBD2 covers 10 bases. CDR1 is MNHNS, CDR2 SASEGT, per germline. The CDR3 is made up of 14 amino acids. Germline trimming cut 9 bases from V and 8 bases from J; bases unmatched to any gene: 11. CDR3 sequence: CASSSGGQAGTQYF. As DNA, the CDR3 is TGTGCCAGTTCTAGCGGGGGCCAAGCGGGTACGCAGTATTTT.

J is TRBJ2-3 and V is TRBV3-1, with a weak D call TRBD1 (6 bases). CDR3 length: 15 residues. The germline V gene encodes CDR1 LGHDT and CDR2 YNNKEL (reference sequence). V lost 6 bases to trimming and J lost 2 bases, with 15 bases between them. The CDR3 DNA follows: TGTGCCAGCAGACTGAGGCCAGGGGTCACAGATACGCAGTATTTT. This sequence encodes CASRLRPGVTDTQYF.

The chain couples TRBV9 to TRBJ2-3; no reliable D call. Deletions cut 1 base from V and 1 base from J, with 7 bases between. Looked up from germline, CDR1 is SGDLS and CDR2 is YYNGEE. The CDR3 runs to 14 residues. CDR3 sequence: CASSVTARTDTQYF. As DNA, the CDR3 is TGTGCCAGCAGCGTAACAGCTCGCACAGATACGCAGTATTTT.

The V call is TRBV5-1, the J call TRBJ2-7; no definite D call. The germline V gene has CDR1 SGHRS and CDR2 YFSETQ. The CDR3 length is 15 residues. Trimming shortened V by 0 bases and J by 0 bases, and 10 bases separated the two germline ends. This CDR3 is CASSLVPESSYEQYF. Here the CDR3 DNA reads TGCGCCAGCAGCTTGGTACCGGAGAGCTCCTACGAGCAGTACTTC. The full variable domain, its missing parts supplied by reference TRBV5-1 and TRBJ2-7, is KAGVTQTPRYLIKTRGQQVTLSCSPISGHRSVSWYQQTPGQGLQFLFEYFSETQRNKGNFPGRFSGRQFSNSRSEMNVSTLELGDSALYLCASSLVPESSYEQYFGPGTRLTVT.

The table lists this clonotype with a few counts. V and J are TRBV12-3 or TRBV12-4 and TRBJ1-4; D unresolved. V lost 0 bases and J lost 3, with 2 bases in between. The CDR3 runs to 13 residues. The CDR3 DNA reads TGTGCCAGCAGTTTAGCAGCTAATGAAAAACTGTTTTTT. It encodes CASSLAANEKLFF.

This clonotype was counted many times. This chain uses TRBV15 with TRBJ2-1; 7 positions match TRBD2. This CDR3 has 11 amino acids. V shed 3 bases and J 13 bases; nucleotides not matched to a gene: 3. Looked up from germline, CDR1 is LNHNV and CDR2 is YYDKDF (reference sequence). The CDR3 region has the DNA TGTGCCACCAGCAGGCTAGCGGAACAGTTCTTC. Its translation is CATSRLAEQFF.

Only a few counts were recorded for this clonotype. J is TRBJ2-3 and V is TRBV6-1; D is unresolved. CDR3 length equals 16 residues. Germline-derived CDR1 and CDR2 are MNHNS and SASEGT. V lost 5 bases, J lost 3 bases, and 18 bases lay in between. CDR3: CASSLIRAQPTDTQYF. CDR3 nucleotide sequence: TGTGCCAGCAGTCTTATCCGGGCCCAGCCAACAGATACGCAGTATTTT.

The table lists this clonotype with many counts. The V call is TRBV4-3, the J call TRBJ2-4; no clear D gene. Trimming shortened V by 0 bases and J by 0 bases, and 12 bases separated the two germline ends. The CDR3 consists of 17 residues. Germline V gene lookup returns CDR1 LGHNA and CDR2 YSLEER. The CDR3 protein is CASSQDQSTLAKNIQYF. The CDR3 DNA is TGCGCCAGCAGCCAAGATCAATCCACGCTAGCCAAAAACATTCAGTACTTC.

The genes are TRBV2 and TRBJ1-5, with D hard to call. The germline CDR1 and CDR2 sequences are SNHLY and FYNNEI. V lost 2 bases and J lost 2, with 10 bases in between. The CDR3 loop spans 15 amino acids. Here the CDR3 DNA reads TGTGCCAGCAGTGAATTAACCGGGGGCAATCAGCCCCAGCATTTT. Translating it yields CASSELTGGNQPQHF.

This clonotype was seen ten or more times. The CDR3 DNA sequence: TGTGCCAGCTCACCCCGGGCGGGTGAAAAACTGTTTTTT. Encoded protein: CASSPRAGEKLFF. The genes are TRBV18 and TRBJ1-4; D is unresolved. Trimming removed 3 bases at V and 7 bases at J, with 9 bases between. Germline V lookup: CDR1 KGHSH, CDR2 LQKENI. The CDR3 runs 13 residues.